This record concerns one TCR beta chain sequence. The target antigen is unknown. The data belong to a study of a mutant IDH1 vaccine in newly diagnosed glioma. Study summary: Patients got their first vaccination 4-6 weeks after radiotherapy alone, or with temozolomide cycles. Overall study results and limits: It was 80% to 95% of patients that developed vaccine-induced immune responses.

Per germline, CDR1 MNHEY and CDR2 SVGAGI. This CDR3 has 14 residues. Losses at the gene ends were 7 bases for V and 6 bases for J; bases not matched to a gene: 9. The assay was immunoSEQ multiplex PCR, and TCRdb's table has in-frame clones only and misses some. The sample contains approximately 45,000 clones, 91% of which appear only once. Time point: week 23, last vaccination. Every single dose of the vaccine, 300 ug of mutant IDH1 20-mer peptide, came with topical imiquimod. The chain combines TRBV6-5 with TRBJ1-5; the match to TRBD1 covers 7 bases. The sequenced sample was PBMCs, obtained from a glioma patient whose treatment included an IDH1 peptide vaccine. The clonotype originates from a man aged 50 to 60 with glioma. CDR3 DNA: TGTGCCAGCACCCCAGGGGGGTCCGGTCAGCCCCAGCATTTT. Protein product: CASTPGGSGQPQHF.